The 10 T cell receptor beta chains below were found in one sample sequenced in a study of regulatory T cells in long-lasting Graves disease. Indicated time point: newly diagnosed GD, antithyroid drugs for less than 3 months. From RNA extracted from PBMCs, the TCR library was made. To make TCR beta libraries, researchers used iRepertoire HTBI primers and Arm-PCR of CDR3 regions. A single record per CDR3 protein comes from TCRdb applying MiXCR to the multiplex PCR reads. The repertoire holds about half a million distinct CDR3 sequences, around 12% seen once, with approximately 9% in the top ten. This sample also belongs to another study, concerning T cells in Graves' hyperthyroidism and ophthalmopathy.

The starting material was peripheral blood mononuclear cells (PBMCs), obtained at new diagnosis, from a patient treated with antithyroid drugs. Receptors were obtained from a woman under 40 with Graves disease.

This clonotype was detected ten times or more. This sequence joins TRBV7-9 and TRBJ1-1; possibly TRBD1 for D (5 bases). The CDR3 length is 18 residues. V lost 5 bases, J lost 0 bases, and 22 bases lay in between. The germline V gene has CDR1 SEHNR and CDR2 FQNEAQ (reference sequence). The CDR3, as DNA: TGTGCCAGCAGCCTCCTCGGGGGAGCGATATCCATGAACACTGAAGCTTTCTTT. Translation gives CASSLLGGAISMNTEAFF.

This clonotype has a count of ten or more. The J gene is TRBJ2-2, the V gene TRBV6-1; 7 bases agree with TRBD2. This CDR3 has 16 residues. CDR1 MNHNS and CDR2 SASEGT come from the germline V gene. Germline trimming cut 7 bases from V and 0 bases from J; bases unmatched to any gene: 8. The CDR3 DNA sequence: TGTGCCAGCACCGCGACTAGCCCTACGAACACCGGGGAGCTGTTTTTT. Translating gives CASTATSPTNTGELFF.

V is TRBV5-1 and J is TRBJ1-1; no clear D gene. The CDR3 is 13 amino acids. The V end was cut by 7 bases, the J end by 4 bases, with 14 bases between. CDR1 and CDR2 (germline): SGHRS, YFSETQ. The CDR3 region has the DNA TGCGCCAGCGCCTGGCAGGAACCCACTGAAGCTTTCTTT. This codes for CASAWQEPTEAFF. Full variable domain (outside the CDR3, taken from reference TRBV5-1 and TRBJ1-1): KAGVTQTPRYLIKTRGQQVTLSCSPISGHRSVSWYQQTPGQGLQFLFEYFSETQRNKGNFPGRFSGRQFSNSRSEMNVSTLELGDSALYLCASAWQEPTEAFFGQGTRLTVV.

Turning to this clonotype: This may arise from a read error, as a much more abundant clone is one base away. This sequence joins TRBV20-1 and TRBJ2-7; a weak D match, TRBD1 (6 bases). Germline V gene data show CDR1 as DFQATT and CDR2 as SNEGSKA (reference sequence). The CDR3 sequence is 14 residues long. V was shortened by 5 bases and J by 7 bases, with 21 bases between the two germline ends. The chain's CDR3 is CSALQGVLNNEQYF. The CDR3 DNA reads TGCAGTGCTTTACAGGGAGTACTGAACAATGAGCAGTACTTC.

This clonotype was observed at least ten times. The chain recombines TRBV24-1 with TRBJ2-2; 11 nucleotides line up with TRBD2. The CDR3 sequence is 16 residues long. The germline V gene encodes CDR1 KGHDR and CDR2 SFDVKD. J gave up 6 bases and V 3 bases, and 5 bases lay outside the gene matches. CDR3 sequence reads: CATSDPTSGSSGELFF. For the CDR3, the DNA is TGTGCCACCAGTGATCCTACTAGCGGGAGTTCCGGGGAGCTGTTTTTT.

The table lists this clonotype with many counts. The chain couples TRBV3-1 to TRBJ1-1; 9 bases match TRBD1. J lost 6 bases, V lost 4 bases, and 9 bases had no gene match. Germline assignment: CDR1 LGHDT and CDR2 YNNKEL (reference sequence). This CDR3 has 15 residues. CDR3 sequence reads: CASSPYTGGMAEAFF. The CDR3 coding sequence is TGTGCCAGCAGCCCCTATACAGGGGGCATGGCTGAAGCTTTCTTT.

This clonotype was detected many times. V gene TRBV20-1 combines with J gene TRBJ2-3; 10 bases align to TRBD2. Germline loops: CDR1 DFQATT, CDR2 SNEGSKA (reference sequence). This CDR3 is 14 amino acids long. The junction had 5 bases not matched to a gene; V was cut back by 4 bases and J by 4 bases. For the CDR3, the DNA is TGCAGTGCTACCCCTAGCGGGAGATCAGATACGCAGTATTTT. Translated, it gives CSATPSGRSDTQYF.

This chain links TRBV28 with TRBJ1-5; 7 bases are a match to TRBD1. Trimming cost V 6 bases and J 4 bases; bases outside gene matches: 6. This CDR3 comprises 14 residues. Germline CDR1 is MDHEN and CDR2 is SYDVKM. Written as DNA, the CDR3 is TGTGCCAGCAGATCAGACAGGGTTAATCAGCCCCAGCATTTT. Its protein is CASRSDRVNQPQHF.

This clonotype was seen at least ten times. The V gene is TRBV7-9, the J gene TRBJ2-7; 10 positions match TRBD1. The V gene end was trimmed by 5 bases and the J gene end by 4 bases; junction bases not matched to a gene: 5. Looked up from germline, CDR1 is SEHNR and CDR2 is FQNEAQ (reference sequence). The CDR3 runs 14 residues. The CDR3 coding sequence is TGTGCCAGCAGCCCACCGGGACAGGGGTACGAGCAGTACTTC. Its protein is CASSPPGQGYEQYF.

The chain employs TRBV6-4 and TRBJ2-1, with D unclear. V was shortened by 3 bases and J by 8 bases, with 14 bases between the two germline ends. The CDR3 consists of 14 residues. CDR1 is MRHNA, CDR2 SNTAGT, per germline. CDR3 bases: TGTGCCAGCAGTGAGGGTCCCGGTGGCGATGAGCAGTTCTTC. Protein product: CASSEGPGGDEQFF.